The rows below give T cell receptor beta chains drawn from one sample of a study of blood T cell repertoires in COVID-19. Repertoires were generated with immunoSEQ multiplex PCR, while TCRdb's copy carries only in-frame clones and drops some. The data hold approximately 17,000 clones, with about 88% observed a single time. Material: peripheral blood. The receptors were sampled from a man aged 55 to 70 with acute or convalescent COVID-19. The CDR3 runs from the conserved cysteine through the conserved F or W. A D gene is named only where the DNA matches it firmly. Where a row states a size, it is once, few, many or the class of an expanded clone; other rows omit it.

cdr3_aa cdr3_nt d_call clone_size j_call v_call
CASSPRVDTSGNTIYF TGTGCCAGCTCACCGAGGGTCGATACCTCTGGAAACACCATATATTTT . . TRBJ1-3 TRBV18
CASTRVNYGYTF TGTGCCAGCACCAGGGTTAACTATGGCTACACCTTC . . TRBJ1-2 TRBV28
CASSPSGKPEAFF TGCGCCAGCAGCCCCTCGGGGAAACCTGAAGCTTTCTTT . . TRBJ1-1 TRBV5-1
CASSTDRVAYNEQFF TGTGCCAGCAGCACTGACAGGGTGGCCTACAATGAGCAGTTCTTC TRBD1 . TRBJ2-1 TRBV11-3
CASSGGGEGTGELFF TGTGCCAGCAGTGGAGGGGGCGAGGGCACCGGGGAGCTGTTTTTT TRBD1 . TRBJ2-2 TRBV25-1
CASSEVVLGEGPLIQYF TGTGCCAGCAGTGAGGTGGTCCTGGGGGAGGGCCCGTTGATTCAGTACTTC TRBD2 . TRBJ2-4 TRBV6-1
CASSLAGERNYGYTF TGCGCCAGCAGCTTGGCCGGTGAACGGAACTATGGCTACACCTTC . . TRBJ1-2 TRBV5-1
CASSQPGTGGIETQYF TGTGCCAGCTCACAACCCGGGACAGGGGGTATAGAGACCCAGTACTTC TRBD1 . TRBJ2-5 TRBV18
CASSLTSGTASEQYF TGTGCCAGCAGCTTAACGTCCGGGACAGCCTCTGAGCAGTACTTC TRBD1 . TRBJ2-7 TRBV7-3
CASSQEPQGGGEKLFF TGTGCCAGCAGCCAAGAACCCCAGGGAGGTGGCGAAAAACTGTTTTTT . . TRBJ1-4 TRBV14
CASSRGGETGYEQYF TGTGCCAGCAGCCGCGGGGGGGAGACGGGCTACGAGCAGTACTTC TRBD2 . TRBJ2-7 TRBV28
CASSLNRGHEQYF TGTGCCAGCAGTTTGAACAGGGGGCACGAGCAGTACTTC TRBD1 . TRBJ2-7 TRBV12-3/TRBV12-4
CASSELGGTNEKLFF TGTGCCAGCTCGGAACTGGGGGGAACTAATGAAAAACTGTTTTTT . . TRBJ1-4 TRBV27
CASSASRGYEQYF TGTGCCAGTAGTGCCAGTAGAGGCTACGAGCAGTACTTC . . TRBJ2-7 TRBV19
CASSSDRDTGELFF TGTGCCAGCAGCTCGGACAGGGATACCGGGGAGCTGTTTTTT TRBD1 . TRBJ2-2 TRBV7-3
CASSPGQNYGYTF TGCGCCAGCAGCCCGGGACAAAACTATGGCTACACCTTC . . TRBJ1-2 TRBV5-1
CASSAVGAGTYQETQYF TGTGCCAGTAGTGCCGTGGGGGCGGGCACGTACCAAGAGACCCAGTACTTC . . TRBJ2-5 TRBV19
CASSIAQSGMKYF TGTGCCAGCAGTATTGCCCAATCAGGGATGAAGTACTTC . . TRBJ2-7 TRBV6-5
CASSYGATYEQYF TGCGCCAGCAGCTATGGGGCTACGTACGAGCAGTACTTC . . TRBJ2-7 TRBV5-1
CASSPTDQRPQHF TGTGCCAGCAGCCCCACCGATCAGCGGCCCCAGCATTTT . . TRBJ1-5 TRBV7-8
CASSLGPNFNEKLFF TGTGCCAGCAGCTTGGGGCCGAATTTTAATGAAAAACTGTTTTTT . . TRBJ1-4 TRBV11-2
CASKKSSGDTGELFF TGTGCCAGCAAGAAGTCCTCGGGGGACACCGGGGAGCTGTTTTTT . . TRBJ2-2 TRBV6-4
CASSLKASGIGETQYF TGTGCCAGCAGCTTGAAGGCTAGCGGGATTGGGGAGACCCAGTACTTC TRBD2 . TRBJ2-5 TRBV5-4
CAISGQGDTEAFF TGTGCCATCAGTGGACAGGGGGACACTGAAGCTTTCTTT TRBD1 . TRBJ1-1 TRBV10-3
CASSLVIGGSAETQYF TGTGCCAGCAGCTTAGTGATCGGGGGGAGTGCTGAGACCCAGTACTTC TRBD2 . TRBJ2-5 TRBV7-2
CASRSTGRSGNTIYF TGTGCCAGCAGGTCGACAGGGCGCTCTGGAAACACCATATATTTT TRBD1 . TRBJ1-3 TRBV6-5
CASSPRRSPDYGYTF TGTGCCAGCAGCCCCCGCCGGTCCCCGGACTATGGCTACACCTTC . . TRBJ1-2 TRBV7-8
CASSLGGDSTGELFF TGTGCCAGCAGCTTAGGGGGCGATAGCACCGGGGAGCTGTTTTTT . few TRBJ2-2 TRBV7-3
CASSQRFSYEQYF TGTGCCAGCAGCCAGCGGTTTTCCTACGAGCAGTACTTC . . TRBJ2-7 TRBV5-8
CASSFTSGGNEQFF TGTGCCAGCAGTTTCACTAGCGGGGGTAATGAGCAGTTCTTC TRBD2 . TRBJ2-1 TRBV27
CATSDWRSGRAGGETQYF TGTGCCACCAGTGATTGGAGGAGCGGGAGGGCCGGAGGGGAGACCCAGTACTTC TRBD2 . TRBJ2-5 TRBV24-1
CATRGGRGSGTEAFF TGTGCCACCAGGGGGGGGAGGGGTTCGGGCACTGAAGCTTTCTTT . . TRBJ1-1 TRBV15
CASSLNWGPYEQYF TGTGCCAGCAGTTTAAACTGGGGGCCCTACGAGCAGTACTTC . . TRBJ2-7 TRBV27
CAWRVGLAGSYNEQFF TGTGCCTGGAGGGTTGGACTAGCGGGATCCTACAATGAGCAGTTCTTC TRBD2 . TRBJ2-1 TRBV30
CASSLQGIPTDTQYF TGTGCCAGCAGCTTACAGGGGATCCCCACAGATACGCAGTATTTT . . TRBJ2-3 TRBV7-7
CASSQASGVQETQYF TGCGCCAGCAGCCAGGCTAGCGGAGTACAAGAGACCCAGTACTTC TRBD2 once TRBJ2-5 TRBV5-1
CASSWTASSGNTIYF TGCGCCAGCAGTTGGACAGCTTCCTCTGGAAACACCATATATTTT . . TRBJ1-3 TRBV5-1
CAISESSGPTGSRNEQFF TGTGCCATCAGTGAGTCGAGTGGGCCAACGGGAAGTAGGAATGAGCAGTTCTTC . . TRBJ2-1 TRBV10-3
CASSFYRGANTEAFF TGTGCCAGCAGCTTTTACAGGGGCGCGAACACTGAAGCTTTCTTT TRBD1 . TRBJ1-1 TRBV5-6
CASSLRRAAFSNQPQHF TGTGCCAGCAGCTTAAGGAGGGCAGCCTTTAGCAATCAGCCCCAGCATTTT . . TRBJ1-5 TRBV28
CAWTGSGNTIYF TGTGCCTGGACAGGGTCTGGAAACACCATATATTTT . . TRBJ1-3 TRBV30
CASSSGTGGSPLHF TGCGCCAGCAGCTCCGGGACAGGGGGTTCACCCCTCCACTTT TRBD1 . TRBJ1-6 TRBV5-1